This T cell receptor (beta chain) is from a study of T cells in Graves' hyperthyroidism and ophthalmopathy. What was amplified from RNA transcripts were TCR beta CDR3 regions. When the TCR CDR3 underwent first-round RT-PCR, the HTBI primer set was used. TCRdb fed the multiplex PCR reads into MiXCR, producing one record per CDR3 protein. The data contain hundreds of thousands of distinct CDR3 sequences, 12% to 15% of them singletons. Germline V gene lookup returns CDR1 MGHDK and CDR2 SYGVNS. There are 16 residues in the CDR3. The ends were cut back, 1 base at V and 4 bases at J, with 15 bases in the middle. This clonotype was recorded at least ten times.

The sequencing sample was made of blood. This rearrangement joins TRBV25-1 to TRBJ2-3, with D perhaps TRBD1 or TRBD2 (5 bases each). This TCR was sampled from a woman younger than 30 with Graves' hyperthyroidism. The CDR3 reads CASSESAGSGPDTQYF. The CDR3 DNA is TGTGCCAGCAGTGAATCGGCAGGGTCGGGACCAGATACGCAGTATTTT.